This TCR beta chain is from a study of cytomegalovirus exposure and HLA in healthy donors. In germline, CDR1 is SGHDT, CDR2 YYEEEE. V was clipped by 1 base and J by 4 bases, with 15 bases between them. The CDR3 is 16 amino acids. Study observations and caveats: Researchers reported that a few CMV-associated chains were confirmed in vitro as CMV antigen-specific. Several top significant clusters appeared, in a later analysis, to be linked to common viral pathogens. In presence/absence analyses, roughly uniform sequencing depth across donors was assumed. Data from an earlier analysis indicated that most TCR beta V segments were productive either about 87% or about 30% of the time.

Turning to this clone: Its target is unknown.

The PCR employed 60 Vbeta primers together with 13 Jbeta primers. The table came from immunoSEQ multiplex PCR; TCRdb's copy has only in-frame clones and leaves some out. The data hold 130,000 to 150,000 clones, with about four fifths observed a single time. The clonotype was recovered from a man aged 40-50 years in good health and CMV-seronegative. The genes are TRBV5-6 and TRBJ2-1; possible D gene TRBD1, 5 bases. Sequences were obtained from PBMCs. The CDR3 DNA follows: TGTGCCAGCAGCTTGAGACCCTCTTCAGGGTACAATGAGCAGTTCTTC. This gives the protein CASSLRPSSGYNEQFF. Full variable domain (remainder filled in from reference TRBV5-6 and TRBJ2-1): DAGVTQSPTHLIKTRGQQVTLRCSPKSGHDTVSWYQQALGQGPQFIFQYYEEEERQRGNFPDRFSGHQFPNYSSELNVNALLLGDSALYLCASSLRPSSGYNEQFFGPGTRLTVL.